A selection of T cell receptor beta chains follows, all from one sample in a study of beta chain features in type 1 diabetes. Clones were sequenced by immunoSEQ multiplex PCR, and TCRdb holds only the in-frame ones, with some missing. The table shows approximately 250,000 clones, with 13% to 15% occurring only once. Sequencing used naive CD4+ T cells from blood. These receptors were taken from a woman aged 40 to 49 in good health. The CDR3 runs from the conserved cysteine through the conserved F or W. The order of the fields is V gene, clone size, J gene, D gene, CDR3 protein, CDR3 DNA. The D gene is left open where the match is weak. Size is stated for part of the rows, as once, few or many counts, or as a class when the clone is expanded.

>TRBV1|few|TRBJ1-4|NA
CTSSPTGGEEKLFF
TGCACCAGCAGCCCTACAGGGGGGGAAGAAAAACTGTTTTTT
>TRBV18|few|TRBJ2-1|TRBD1
CASSPPGGDEQFF
TGTGCCAGCTCACCACCAGGGGGCGATGAGCAGTTCTTC
>TRBV5-4|few|TRBJ1-6|NA
CASSLVDPDSPLHF
TGTGCCAGCAGCTTGGTCGATCCGGATTCACCCCTCCACTTT
>TRBV5-1|few|TRBJ1-6|TRBD1
CASSLGDRVRSPLHF
TGCGCCAGCAGCTTGGGTGACAGGGTGCGATCACCCCTCCACTTT
>TRBV15|many|TRBJ1-1|TRBD1
CATSRDRAEAFF
TGTGCCACCAGCCGGGACAGAGCTGAAGCTTTCTTT
>TRBV27|few|TRBJ1-1|TRBD1
CASRSPIRQGKNTEAFF
TGTGCCAGCAGATCTCCAATACGACAGGGGAAAAACACTGAAGCTTTCTTT
>TRBV2|few|TRBJ2-5|TRBD1
CASSEVGTGGRTQYF
TGTGCCAGCAGTGAAGTGGGGACAGGGGGCCGGACCCAGTACTTC
>TRBV18|few|TRBJ1-6|TRBD1
CASSPTGITSPLHF
TGTGCCAGCTCCCCGACAGGGATTACTTCACCCCTCCACTTT
>TRBV15|few|TRBJ2-1|TRBD2
CATSRGIAGDFYNEQFF
TGTGCCACCAGCAGAGGGATAGCGGGGGACTTCTACAATGAGCAGTTCTTC
>TRBV7-2|few|TRBJ2-2|NA
CASRSLNTGELFF
TGTGCCAGCCGGAGTCTGAACACCGGGGAGCTGTTTTTT
>TRBV7-8|NA|TRBJ2-1|TRBD2
CASSLRTGTSGSKFF
TGTGCCAGCAGCTTACGGACCGGGACTAGCGGATCCAAGTTCTTC
>TRBV5-8|NA|TRBJ1-4|NA
CASRELTRGLF
TGTGCCAGCAGGGAACTAACCCGAGGGCTTTTT
>TRBV6-5|few|TRBJ2-3|TRBD1
CASRPGQGRTDTQYF
TGTGCCAGCAGGCCAGGACAGGGGCGCACAGATACGCAGTATTTT
>TRBV19|NA|TRBJ2-5|TRBD2
CASSIGGGVNSETQYF
TGTGCCAGTAGTATCGGTGGGGGGGTCAACTCAGAGACCCAGTACTTC
>TRBV11-2|few|TRBJ2-7|TRBD2
CASSYQRGGGYEQYF
TGTGCCAGCAGCTACCAGCGGGGGGGCGGTTACGAGCAGTACTTC
>TRBV11-2|few|TRBJ2-5|NA
CASSPGGPTGETQYF
TGTGCCAGCAGCCCCGGGGGACCCACGGGGGAGACCCAGTACTTC
>TRBV9|few|TRBJ2-5|TRBD2
CASSVGGGKWQETQYF
TGTGCCAGCAGCGTAGGGGGGGGTAAGTGGCAAGAGACCCAGTACTTC
>TRBV10-1|NA|TRBJ2-5|TRBD1
CASSDRAQETQYF
TGCGCCAGCAGCGACAGGGCCCAAGAGACCCAGTACTTC
>TRBV7-2|few|TRBJ2-5|TRBD2
CASRGGLAGIETQYF
TGTGCCAGCAGGGGGGGACTAGCGGGGATCGAGACCCAGTACTTC
>TRBV7-2|few|TRBJ2-3|NA
CASSPPRGAGDTQYF
TGTGCCAGCAGCCCCCCGAGAGGGGCGGGGGATACGCAGTATTTT
>TRBV5-6|NA|TRBJ2-5|NA
CASSIPGQYQETQHF
TGTGCCAGCAGCATCCCGGGACAATACCAAGAGACCCAGCACTTC
>TRBV5-1|NA|TRBJ2-5|TRBD2
CASSFGGGAETQYF
TGCGCCAGCAGCTTTGGCGGGGGGGCGGAGACCCAGTACTTC
>TRBV7-2|NA|TRBJ2-7|TRBD1
CASSSRGDRAGEQYF
TGTGCCAGCAGCTCCCGGGGGGACAGGGCTGGCGAGCAGTACTTC
>TRBV4-1|NA|TRBJ1-2|NA
CASSDTGNYGYTF
TGCGCCAGCAGCGATACAGGGAACTATGGCTACACCTTC
>TRBV5-1|few|TRBJ2-2|NA
CASSLQSGTGELFF
TGCGCCAGCAGCTTACAGAGTGGGACCGGGGAGCTGTTTTTT
>TRBV5-1|NA|TRBJ1-5|TRBD1
CASSKTGGNQPQHF
TGCGCCAGCAGCAAGACAGGGGGCAATCAGCCCCAGCATTTT
>TRBV6-4|NA|TRBJ1-1|NA
CASPERAGPEAFF
TGTGCCAGCCCCGAGCGGGCAGGCCCTGAAGCTTTCTTT
>TRBV19|NA|TRBJ2-7|NA
CASCPRDSYEQYF
TGTGCCAGTTGCCCCAGGGACTCCTACGAGCAGTACTTC
>TRBV14|few|TRBJ2-7|NA
CASSQDYNTYEQYF
TGTGCCAGCAGCCAAGATTACAACACCTACGAGCAGTACTTC
>TRBV5-6|NA|TRBJ2-5|NA
CASSLSETQYF
TGTGCCAGCAGCTTGTCGGAGACCCAGTACTTC
>TRBV9|few|TRBJ2-2|NA
CASSVEPTTGELFF
TGTGCCAGCAGCGTAGAACCCACAACCGGGGAGCTGTTTTTT
>TRBV14|few|TRBJ2-7|TRBD1
CASSQGRGRAYEQYF
TGTGCCAGCAGCCAAGGCAGGGGGCGAGCCTACGAGCAGTACTTC
>TRBV25-1|few|TRBJ2-7|NA
CASSDPNGATYEQYF
TGTGCCAGCAGTGACCCAAATGGAGCGACCTACGAGCAGTACTTC
>TRBV4-3|NA|TRBJ2-1|TRBD2
CASSQDWASGGDNEQFF
TGCGCCAGCAGCCAAGATTGGGCTAGCGGGGGGGACAATGAGCAGTTCTTC
>TRBV5-5|NA|TRBJ2-2|TRBD1
CASSLPPGQGTGELFF
TGTGCCAGCAGCTTGCCACCGGGACAGGGGACCGGGGAGCTGTTTTTT
>TRBV19|few|TRBJ2-7|NA
CASTVSPGNSYEQYF
TGTGCCAGTACCGTATCTCCAGGAAACTCCTACGAGCAGTACTTC
>TRBV12-5|NA|TRBJ2-3|TRBD2
CASGLGTSGATDTQYF
TGTGCTAGTGGCCTCGGGACTAGCGGGGCCACAGATACGCAGTATTTT
>TRBV5-8|few|TRBJ1-2|NA
CASSRGERAYGYTF
TGTGCCAGCAGCCGTGGGGAGAGGGCCTATGGCTACACCTTC
>TRBV6-5|NA|TRBJ1-1|TRBD1
CASSGRQGAAFF
TGTGCCAGCAGCGGAAGACAGGGGGCGGCTTTCTTT
>TRBV10-3|few|TRBJ2-5|TRBD2
CAISTTAGGSETQYF
TGTGCCATCAGTACGACTGCGGGGGGCTCGGAGACCCAGTACTTC
>TRBV7-8|few|TRBJ2-1|TRBD2
CASSQRGSSYNEQFF
TGTGCCAGCAGTCAGCGGGGGAGCTCCTACAATGAGCAGTTCTTC
>TRBV4-3|few|TRBJ2-2|TRBD2
CASSHYSGGMNTGELFF
TGCGCCAGCAGCCATTATAGCGGGGGCATGAACACCGGGGAGCTGTTTTTT